The T cell receptor beta chain described here comes from a study of blood T cell repertoires in COVID-19. About the study: Samples taken during acute and convalescent COVID-19 were collected in the United States, Italy and Spain. The analysed material was cDNA or gDNA that came from T cells, B-cell-depleted T cells, or PBMCs.

Method: immunoSEQ multiplex PCR; TCRdb's copy keeps in-frame clones and lacks some. The sample contains 75,000 to 100,000 clones, roughly 87% of which appear only once. The ends lost 0 bases at V and 0 bases at J; junction bases unmatched: 1. This CDR3 is built from 15 residues. The germline CDR1 and CDR2 sequences are SGHRS and YFSETQ. Sequenced: peripheral blood. This receptor was obtained from a man aged 65 to 85 with acute or convalescent COVID-19. The chain employs TRBV5-1 and TRBJ1-1; 8 bases agree with TRBD1. The CDR3 loop is CASSLGQGLNTEAFF. CDR3 nucleotide sequence: TGCGCCAGCAGCTTGGGACAGGGGTTGAACACTGAAGCTTTCTTT.